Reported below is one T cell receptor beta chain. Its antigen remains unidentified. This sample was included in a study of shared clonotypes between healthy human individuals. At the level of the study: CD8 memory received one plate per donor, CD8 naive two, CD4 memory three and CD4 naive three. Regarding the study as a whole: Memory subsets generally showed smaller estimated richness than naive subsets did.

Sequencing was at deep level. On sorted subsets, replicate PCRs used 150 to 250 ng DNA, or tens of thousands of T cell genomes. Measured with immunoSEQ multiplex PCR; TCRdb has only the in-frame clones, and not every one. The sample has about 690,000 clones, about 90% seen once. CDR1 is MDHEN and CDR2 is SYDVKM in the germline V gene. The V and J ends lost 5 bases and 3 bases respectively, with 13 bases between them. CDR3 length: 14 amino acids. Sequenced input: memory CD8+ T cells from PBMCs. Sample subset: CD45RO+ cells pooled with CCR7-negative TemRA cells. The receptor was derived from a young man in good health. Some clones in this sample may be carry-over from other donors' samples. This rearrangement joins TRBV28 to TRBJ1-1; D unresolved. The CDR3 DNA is TGTGCCAGCAGTCCCCCAGCTGCCCACACTGAAGCTTTCTTT. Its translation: CASSPPAAHTEAFF. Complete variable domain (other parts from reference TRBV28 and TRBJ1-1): DVKVTQSSRYLVKRTGEKVFLECVQDMDHENMFWYRQDPGLGLRLIYFSYDVKMKEKGDIPEGYSVSREKKERFSLILESASTNQTSMYLCASSPPAAHTEAFFGQGTRLTVV.